Below, 27 T cell receptor beta chains from the same sample are listed, as sequenced in a study of control samples from healthy donors and cancer patients. Here immunoSEQ multiplex PCR was the method, and the copy in TCRdb shows in-frame clones only, minus some. The sample lists under 90,000 clones, around 92% occurring once. The sequencing sample was made of blood. The receptor set was obtained from a woman aged 60 to 75 in good health.

This CDR3 reads CATRDRGSRETQYF. The CDR3 DNA reads TGTGCCACCAGGGACAGGGGGAGCCGAGAGACCCAGTACTTC. The chain uses TRBV28 and TRBJ2-5; the match to TRBD1 covers 11 bases. Unmatched junction bases numbered 8, after V lost 10 bases and J lost 4 bases. The CDR3 is 14 residues long. Germline V CDR1 and CDR2: MDHEN, SYDVKM.

The chain employs TRBV5-4 and TRBJ1-2, with D possibly being TRBD1 (6 bases). Germline V gene lookup returns CDR1 SGHNT and CDR2 YYREEE (reference sequence). Trimming cost V 5 bases and J 0 bases, with 17 bases left between them. The CDR3 contains 16 residues. The CDR3 bases are TGTGCCAGCAGTTCGGTGGGGGCAGGAGCTAACTATGGCTACACCTTC. Protein sequence: CASSSVGAGANYGYTF.

The genes are TRBV30 and TRBJ2-6; 7 bases are a match to TRBD2. After removal of 2 bases from V and 4 bases from J, the junction contained 2 bases not matched to a gene. This CDR3 has 14 amino acids. Germline assignment: CDR1 GTSNPN and CDR2 SVGIG (reference sequence). The CDR3: CAWSREAGANVLTF. The DNA for the CDR3 is TGTGCCTGGAGTCGGGAGGCGGGGGCCAACGTCCTGACTTTC.

This chain links TRBV19 with TRBJ2-2; TRBD2 aligns across 12 bases. Trimming cost V 6 bases and J 4 bases; bases outside gene matches: 6. The V gene's germline CDR1 is LNHDA and CDR2 SQIVND (reference sequence). This CDR3 has 16 amino acids. In DNA form, the CDR3 reads TGTGCCAGTAGCACCGGACTAGCGGGAACCACCGGGGAGCTGTTTTTT. Protein sequence: CASSTGLAGTTGELFF.

The V gene is TRBV5-1, the J gene TRBJ1-1; D gene uncertain. Germline values: CDR1 SGHRS, CDR2 YFSETQ. The CDR3 is made up of 14 amino acids. The V end lost 1 base, the J end lost 0 bases, and 7 bases lay between the germline ends. In DNA, the CDR3 is TGCGCCAGCAGCTTGAACACAATGAACACTGAAGCTTTCTTT. This codes for CASSLNTMNTEAFF.

The V gene is TRBV5-1, the J gene TRBJ2-1; a possible D gene is TRBD1 (7 bases). This CDR3 comprises 14 residues. The ends were cut back, 4 bases at V and 5 bases at J, with 13 bases in the middle. Looked up from germline, CDR1 is SGHRS and CDR2 is YFSETQ. The CDR3 nucleotides read TGCGCCAGCAGCGGCGGGGACAGAAACAATGAGCAGTTCTTC. It translates to CASSGGDRNNEQFF.

The rearrangement uses TRBV10-3 and TRBJ2-2; D is unresolved. Germline V lookup: CDR1 ENHRY, CDR2 SYGVKD. The CDR3 length is 12 residues. Trimming removed 7 bases at V and 1 base at J, with 4 bases between. This CDR3 reads CAINGNTGELFF. The CDR3 DNA is TGTGCCATCAACGGGAACACCGGGGAGCTGTTTTTT.

The chain joins TRBV6-4 to TRBJ2-1, with 13 bases identical to TRBD2. This CDR3 is 16 amino acids long. CDR1 MRHNA and CDR2 SNTAGT come from the germline V gene. With 6 bases clipped from V and 8 bases from J, the junction kept 10 bases outside the gene matches. The CDR3 DNA sequence: TGTGCCAGCAGCCGGACTAGCGGGAGTGTACGGTATGAGCAGTTCTTC. Translation: CASSRTSGSVRYEQFF.

The chain carries TRBV9 and TRBJ2-1, with 10 positions matching TRBD1. From germline, CDR1 is SGDLS and CDR2 YYNGEE. This CDR3 has 14 amino acids. The V gene end was trimmed by 3 bases and the J gene end by 7 bases; junction bases not matched to a gene: 4. The DNA for the CDR3 is TGTGCCAGCAGCGCCGGGACAGGGGTAAATGAGCAGTTCTTC. It encodes CASSAGTGVNEQFF.

The chain carries TRBV6-6 and TRBJ1-5; D remains unclear. Deletions cut 6 bases from V and 1 base from J, with 7 bases between. The CDR3 is 13 residues long. Germline assignment: CDR1 MNHNY and CDR2 SVGAGI (reference sequence). The CDR3 coding sequence is TGTGCCAGCAGGACCGACAGCAATCAGCCCCAGCATTTT. Encoded protein: CASRTDSNQPQHF.

The J gene is TRBJ1-1, the V gene TRBV10-3; D uncertain. Germline values: CDR1 ENHRY, CDR2 SYGVKD. The CDR3 has 13 amino acids. Trimming took off 2 bases at V and 10 bases at J, with 14 bases between the two ends. DNA for the CDR3: TGTGCCATCAGTGAGGAACAACTAGCGGGAGCTTTCTTT. Its protein product is CAISEEQLAGAFF.

This chain links TRBV5-1 with TRBJ2-3, with D perhaps TRBD2 (6 bases). Trimming left V 6 bases short and J 2 bases short, with 13 bases between. Germline CDR1 reads SGHRS; CDR2 reads YFSETQ. The length of the CDR3 is 14 residues. CDR3 loop: CASNIAELTDTQYF. In DNA, the CDR3 is TGCGCCAGCAACATAGCGGAACTCACAGATACGCAGTATTTT.

The rearrangement joins TRBV9 to TRBJ2-3; D not resolved. The CDR3 consists of 14 residues. V lost 0 bases, J lost 2 bases, and 7 bases lay in between. Germline values: CDR1 SGDLS, CDR2 YYNGEE. The CDR3 sequence is CASSVGLLTDTQYF. CDR3 DNA sequence: TGTGCCAGCAGCGTAGGCCTGCTCACAGATACGCAGTATTTT.

The chain combines TRBV28 with TRBJ1-4, with D unclear. Germline V gene data show CDR1 as MDHEN and CDR2 as SYDVKM. V shed 6 bases and J shed 4 bases, with 12 bases lying between them. The CDR3 is made up of 14 amino acids. For the CDR3, the DNA is TGTGCCAGCAGCTCCCCGGACCGTAATGAAAAACTGTTTTTT. Protein sequence: CASSSPDRNEKLFF. The full variable domain, rest sourced from reference TRBV28 and TRBJ1-4, is DVKVTQSSRYLVKRTGEKVFLECVQDMDHENMFWYRQDPGLGLRLIYFSYDVKMKEKGDIPEGYSVSREKKERFSLILESASTNQTSMYLCASSSPDRNEKLFFGSGTQLSVL.

This chain connects TRBV6-2 or TRBV6-3 to TRBJ2-7, with 7 bases matching TRBD1. V lost 4 bases and J lost 0; bases outside the gene matches: 6. CDR3 size: 15 residues. The germline gives CDR1 MNHEY, CDR2 SVGEGT. CDR3 sequence reads: CASSFDRESSYEQYF. The CDR3 DNA sequence: TGTGCCAGCAGTTTTGACAGGGAGAGCTCCTACGAGCAGTACTTC.

The chain joins TRBV5-1 to TRBJ2-2; D gene uncertain. Deletions cut 1 base from V and 5 bases from J, with 9 bases between. The CDR3 totals 14 residues. Germline V lookup: CDR1 SGHRS, CDR2 YFSETQ. The CDR3 region is CASSLNTDTGELFF. The CDR3 DNA reads TGCGCCAGCAGCTTGAACACTGATACCGGGGAGCTGTTTTTT. Filled out from reference TRBV5-1 and TRBJ2-2, the complete variable domain reads KAGVTQTPRYLIKTRGQQVTLSCSPISGHRSVSWYQQTPGQGLQFLFEYFSETQRNKGNFPGRFSGRQFSNSRSEMNVSTLELGDSALYLCASSLNTDTGELFFGEGSRLTVL.

Only one count was recorded for this clone. This rearrangement joins TRBV28 to TRBJ1-1, with TRBD1 identical over 7 bases. The CDR3 contains 16 residues. Germline V CDR1 and CDR2: MDHEN, SYDVKM. The junction had 6 bases not matched to a gene; V was cut back by 2 bases and J by 0 bases. CDR3 in DNA: TGTGCCAGCAGTTTACCAGGGACAGTTATGAACACTGAAGCTTTCTTT. Protein: CASSLPGTVMNTEAFF.

This chain connects TRBV18 to TRBJ2-6; no clear D. CDR3 length: 15 amino acids. CDR1 and CDR2 from the germline V gene are KGHSH and LQKENI. Trimming left V 3 bases short and J 1 base short, with 7 bases between. The CDR3 loop is CASSPSESGANVLTF. Written as DNA, the CDR3 is TGTGCCAGCTCACCGTCCGAGTCTGGGGCCAACGTCCTGACTTTC.

This clone has only a few counts. The chain couples TRBV7-2 to TRBJ2-7; the D gene is possibly TRBD2 (6 bases). Germline lookup yields CDR1 SGHTA and CDR2 FQGNSA. CDR3 length: 15 residues. V was pared by 4 bases and J by 0 bases, with 13 bases between. CDR3 sequence reads: CASSSAGRLSYEQYF. The CDR3 DNA follows: TGTGCCAGCAGCTCCGCGGGACGTCTCTCCTACGAGCAGTACTTC.

The rearrangement links TRBV30 to TRBJ2-1, with 9 bases fitting TRBD2. Germline V gives CDR1 GTSNPN, CDR2 SVGIG (reference sequence). Trimming took 7 bases from V and 0 from J; bases not matched to a gene: 19. The CDR3 is made up of 19 amino acids. The CDR3 reads CASDSGTSPRPFSYNEQFF. In DNA, the CDR3 is TGTGCCTCTGATTCCGGGACTAGCCCCCGGCCGTTCTCCTACAATGAGCAGTTCTTC.

The gene calls are TRBV4-2 and TRBJ2-4; unclear D gene. The CDR3 has 17 residues. Germline CDR1 reads LGHNA; CDR2 reads YNFKEQ. V was trimmed by 0 bases and J by 0 bases, leaving 12 bases between them. CDR3 region: CASSQDVGTGAKNIQYF. Written as DNA, the CDR3 is TGTGCCAGCAGCCAAGATGTGGGCACCGGAGCCAAAAACATTCAGTACTTC.

The chain links TRBV10-3 to TRBJ2-7; 13 bases map to TRBD2. CDR1 and CDR2 (germline): ENHRY, SYGVKD. V was clipped by 8 bases and J by 4 bases; unmatched bases: 11. This CDR3 is 16 amino acids long. The CDR3 loop reads CAISSGTSGDLYEQYF. CDR3 sequence (DNA): TGTGCCATCTCATCCGGGACTAGCGGGGACCTTTACGAGCAGTACTTC.

The genes are TRBV28 and TRBJ1-4; 7 bases fit TRBD1. The CDR3 contains 15 residues. Germline V gene data show CDR1 as MDHEN and CDR2 as SYDVKM. V was clipped by 5 bases and J by 4 bases; unmatched bases: 7. The DNA of the CDR3 is TGTGCCAGCAGTCCTCCGGGACAGAGTAATGAAAAACTGTTTTTT. Protein sequence: CASSPPGQSNEKLFF.

This sequence joins TRBV7-9 and TRBJ2-1; TRBD2 aligns across 7 bases. The CDR3 loop spans 17 amino acids. V trimming: 1 base; J trimming: 2 bases; junction bases outside the gene matches: 8. Germline V lookup: CDR1 SEHNR, CDR2 FQNEAQ (reference sequence). The CDR3 DNA is TGTGCCAGCAGCTTAGGAGGACTAGTCCTTCCCTACAATGAGCAGTTCTTC. Its translation is CASSLGGLVLPYNEQFF.

The J gene is TRBJ2-3, the V gene TRBV6-5; the D gene is possibly TRBD2 (6 bases). The V and J ends lost 6 bases and 4 bases respectively, with 17 bases between them. Per the germline V gene, CDR1 is MNHEY and CDR2 is SVGAGI. The CDR3 has 15 amino acids. The chain's CDR3 is CASSLGGELPDTQYF. DNA for the CDR3: TGTGCCAGCAGCCTCGGGGGAGAATTGCCAGATACGCAGTATTTT.

The J gene is TRBJ1-4, the V gene TRBV6-5; TRBD1 might be the D (5 bases). CDR3 length: 15 residues. V lost 0 bases to trimming and J lost 6 bases, with 11 bases between them. Germline-derived CDR1 and CDR2 are MNHEY and SVGAGI. CDR3 protein: CASSYSGPGDEKLFF. Here the CDR3 DNA reads TGTGCCAGCAGTTACTCGGGGCCTGGCGATGAAAAACTGTTTTTT.

A note on this clone: Distinct nucleotide sequences in the sample also encode this CDR3. CDR3 in DNA: TGTGCCAGCAGCCCGGGCCAGGGTGACGAAAAACTGTTTTTT. Its translation: CASSPGQGDEKLFF. The chain links TRBV11-2 to TRBJ1-4; TRBD1 might be the D (5 bases). The CDR3 contains 14 residues. The germline gives CDR1 SGHAT, CDR2 FQNNGV. Trimming removed 5 bases from V and 8 bases from J, with 15 bases in between.